This TCR beta chain was identified in a study of T cell responses to AZD1222 COVID-19 vaccine. This clone has a single count. Its antigen is still unknown. CDR3 length: 14 residues. CDR1 is SEHNR and CDR2 is FQNEAQ in the germline V gene (reference sequence). With 6 bases removed from V and 0 bases from J, the gap between germline ends came to 11 bases. Study-wide results and limits: Elevations in Spike-specific TCR breadth and depth followed administration of two AZD1222 doses. The reported proportion of spike-specific TCRs targeting unmutated variant regions was nearly half.

The assay was immunoSEQ multiplex PCR, and TCRdb's table has in-frame clones only and misses some. The sample records over 100,000 clones, over 75% being singletons. This sequence joins TRBV7-9 and TRBJ2-5, with TRBD1 as a possible D gene (6 bases). The sequencing used peripheral blood, collected on day 0 of AZD1222 vaccination. The receptor was derived from an adult in good health. CDR3: CASRPGQYQETQYF. CDR3 nucleotide sequence: TGTGCCAGCAGACCCGGACAGTACCAAGAGACCCAGTACTTC.